This T cell receptor beta chain was found in a study of blood T cell repertoires in COVID-19. Study in general: There were acute and convalescent COVID-19 samples, and they came from the United States, Italy and Spain.

The sample holds one count of this clone. The table came from immunoSEQ multiplex PCR; TCRdb's copy has only in-frame clones and leaves some out. Altogether approximately 190,000 clones are present, 86% being singletons, with the ten largest covering about 26%. The sample comprised PBMCs or T cells enriched from blood (not recorded which). This receptor was identified in a woman between 35 and 50 years old in a cohort exposed to, infected with or recovered from COVID-19 (not recorded which).

The CDR3 bases are TGTGCCAGCAGCTTAGTTGGAGGGGCTGAAGCTTTCTTT. Translated, it gives CASSLVGGAEAFF. This chain uses TRBV7-6 with TRBJ1-1; possible D gene TRBD1, 5 bases. The CDR3 covers 13 residues. V lost 1 base and J lost 6, with 9 bases in between. Germline V gene sequence: CDR1 SGHVS, CDR2 FNYEAQ.